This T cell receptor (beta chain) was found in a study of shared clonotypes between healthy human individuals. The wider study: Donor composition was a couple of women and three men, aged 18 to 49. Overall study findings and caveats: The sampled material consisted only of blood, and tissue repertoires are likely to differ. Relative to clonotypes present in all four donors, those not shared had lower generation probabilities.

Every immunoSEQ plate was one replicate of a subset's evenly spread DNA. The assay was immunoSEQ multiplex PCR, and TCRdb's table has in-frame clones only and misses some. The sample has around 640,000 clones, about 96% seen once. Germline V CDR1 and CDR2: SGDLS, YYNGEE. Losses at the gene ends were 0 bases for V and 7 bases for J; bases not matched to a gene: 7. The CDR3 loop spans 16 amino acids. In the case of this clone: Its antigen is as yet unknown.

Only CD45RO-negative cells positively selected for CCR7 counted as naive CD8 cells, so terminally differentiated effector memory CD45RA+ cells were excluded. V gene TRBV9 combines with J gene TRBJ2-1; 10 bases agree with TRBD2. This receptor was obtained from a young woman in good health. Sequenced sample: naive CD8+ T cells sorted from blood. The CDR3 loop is CASSVARGSGRNEQFF. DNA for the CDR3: TGTGCCAGCAGCGTAGCGAGGGGTAGCGGGAGGAATGAGCAGTTCTTC.